This TCR beta chain came from a study of regulatory T cells in long-lasting Graves disease. At the level of the study: The study counted Graves' disease as persistent given over 5 years of antithyroid drugs and positive TSH receptor antibodies. Whole-study findings and limits: Accuracy was possibly reduced by small sample size. Favored gene segments in persistent disease were TRBV28, TRBJ1-2 and TRBJ2-5. Patients with persistent Graves' had lower TCR diversity than newly diagnosed patients.

Relying on iRepertoire HTBI primers and Arm-PCR of CDR3 regions, the team built TCR beta libraries. Each CDR3 protein is one row after TCRdb ran MiXCR on the multiplex PCR reads. The data contain 390,000 or so distinct CDR3 sequences, roughly 20% of them singletons. This clonotype was seen at least ten times. What it binds is unknown. V lost 8 bases to trimming and J lost 6 bases; unmatched junction nucleotides: 9. The CDR3 length is 13 residues. Regarding time point: persistent/refractory GD, antithyroid drugs over 5 years with positive TRAb. Preparation of the TCR library used RNA extracted from PBMCs.

The receptor was isolated from a woman between 40 and 55 years old with Graves disease. The chain links TRBV12-3 or TRBV12-4 to TRBJ2-7, with 8 bases that match TRBD1. Sequences were derived from peripheral blood mononuclear cells (PBMCs), sampled when the disease was refractory, from a patient treated with antithyroid drugs. The DNA for the CDR3 is TGTGCCAGCCTGGGACAGGAGTTTGGCGAGCAGTACTTC. As protein: CASLGQEFGEQYF.